This T cell receptor beta chain is drawn from a study of shared clonotypes between healthy human individuals. Into CD45RA+ naive and CD45RA-negative memory subsets, the CD4+ cells were split. Sorted-subset replicate PCR reactions contained roughly 200 ng DNA, corresponding to tens of thousands of T cell genomes. TCRdb keeps only in-frame clones here, not all; method: immunoSEQ multiplex PCR. The sample lists about 510,000 clones, about 96% occurring once. V dropped 4 bases and J dropped 6; count of bases not matched to a gene: 4. The germline CDR1 and CDR2 sequences are SGHRS and YFSETQ. The CDR3 is 14 residues long.

The source of this sequence is a woman in her 30s in good health. The rearrangement links TRBV5-1 to TRBJ2-3, with 11 bases matching TRBD1. The specimen sequenced was naive CD4+ T cells sorted from blood. Stated subset: CD45RA+ positively selected. The CDR3, as DNA: TGCGCCAGCAGCGGCGGACAGGGGGCGGATACGCAGTATTTT. As protein: CASSGGQGADTQYF.